The 21 T cell receptor beta chains listed next were all sequenced from one sample in a study of fetal regulatory T cell absence and autoimmunity. The assay was immunoSEQ multiplex PCR, and TCRdb's table has in-frame clones only and misses some. The table has 95,000 to 100,000 clones, roughly 70% seen once. Sequenced input: pancreas tissue. The receptors stem from a male donor with IPEX syndrome.

This clone was observed a few times. This rearrangement joins TRBV19 to TRBJ1-2; unclear D gene. The CDR3 sequence is 11 residues long. Germline V CDR1 and CDR2: LNHDA, SQIVND (reference sequence). The germline V and J ends were trimmed by 1 base and 8 bases, with 5 bases remaining between them. CDR3 bases: TGTGCCAGTAGTATAGGAGACGGCTACACCTTC. It codes for CASSIGDGYTF.

This chain's CDR3 is CASSQDGTSHGAEAFF. CDR3 bases: TGCGCCAGCAGCCAAGACGGGACGTCGCATGGGGCTGAAGCTTTCTTT. The gene calls are TRBV4-1 and TRBJ1-1; D is perhaps TRBD1 (5 bases). From germline, CDR1 is MGHRA and CDR2 YSYEKL. Trimming left V 0 bases short and J 6 bases short, with 17 bases between. The CDR3 length is 16 residues.

The chain is built from TRBV30 and TRBJ2-1, with D unresolved. The CDR3 has 13 residues. Trimming removed 0 bases at V and 5 bases at J, with 8 bases between. Germline CDR1 GTSNPN, CDR2 SVGIG (reference sequence). The CDR3 sequence is CAWSVRYHNEQFF. CDR3 sequence (DNA): TGTGCCTGGAGTGTAAGGTACCACAATGAGCAGTTCTTC.

The rearrangement uses TRBV5-1 and TRBJ2-4, with D possibly TRBD1 on 5 matching bases. Per the germline V gene, CDR1 is SGHRS and CDR2 is YFSETQ. The CDR3 totals 15 residues. V was clipped by 4 bases and J by 11 bases, with 22 bases between them. The DNA for the CDR3 is TGCGCCAGCAGCCCCCAAGGTCCAGGGCTTCATCTTCAGTACTTC. Encoded protein: CASSPQGPGLHLQYF.

The chain links TRBV4-1 to TRBJ1-2; D not certain. Germline loops: CDR1 MGHRA, CDR2 YSYEKL. V was clipped by 4 bases and J by 6 bases, with 15 bases between them. The length of the CDR3 is 14 residues. This CDR3 reads CASSRDPRGDGYTF. DNA of the CDR3: TGCGCCAGCAGCCGAGACCCCCGTGGTGATGGCTACACCTTC.

The chain links TRBV5-1 to TRBJ1-4; a weak D match, TRBD1 (6 bases). The CDR3 length is 15 residues. V was pared by 1 base and J by 2 bases, with 9 bases between. Germline CDR1 and CDR2: SGHRS and YFSETQ. The CDR3: CASSLFGGTNEKLFF. As DNA, the CDR3 is TGCGCCAGCAGCTTGTTCGGGGGCACTAATGAAAAACTGTTTTTT. The variable domain in full, completed from reference TRBV5-1 and TRBJ1-4, reads KAGVTQTPRYLIKTRGQQVTLSCSPISGHRSVSWYQQTPGQGLQFLFEYFSETQRNKGNFPGRFSGRQFSNSRSEMNVSTLELGDSALYLCASSLFGGTNEKLFFGSGTQLSVL.

This clone was observed a handful of times. The chain employs TRBV7-9 and TRBJ2-7; possibly TRBD1 for D (5 bases). V was shortened by 5 bases and J by 2 bases, with 13 bases between the two germline ends. This CDR3 contains 14 residues. From germline, CDR1 is SEHNR and CDR2 FQNEAQ (reference sequence). CDR3 coding DNA: TGTGCCAGCAGCCCGCAAGGGGTGACCTACGAGCAGTACTTC. It yields the protein CASSPQGVTYEQYF.

The rearrangement links TRBV19 to TRBJ1-4, with D hard to call. The CDR3 consists of 14 residues. The germline V gene encodes CDR1 LNHDA and CDR2 SQIVND (reference sequence). Trimming shortened V by 3 bases and J by 5 bases, and 10 bases separated the two germline ends. The CDR3 here is CASSMRAINEKLFF. As DNA, the CDR3 is TGTGCCAGTAGTATGCGGGCCATCAATGAAAAACTGTTTTTT.

The genes are TRBV30 and TRBJ2-7; D gene ambiguous. V was shortened by 7 bases and J by 1 base, with 11 bases between the two germline ends. The CDR3 has 12 residues. Germline V gives CDR1 GTSNPN, CDR2 SVGIG (reference sequence). CDR3 region: CASGQASYEQYF. CDR3 in DNA: TGTGCCTCTGGCCAGGCATCCTACGAGCAGTACTTC.

This clone showed up just a few times. The chain has TRBV7-9 and TRBJ1-2; D call uncertain. Looked up from germline, CDR1 is SEHNR and CDR2 is FQNEAQ (reference sequence). This CDR3 is 12 amino acids long. The V end lost 5 bases, the J end lost 6 bases, and 10 bases lay between the germline ends. The CDR3 DNA reads as TGTGCCAGCAGCCCGTCGATGCATGGCTACACCTTC. This sequence encodes CASSPSMHGYTF.

J is TRBJ2-1 and V is TRBV27; 9 nucleotides match TRBD2. This CDR3 contains 16 residues. V gave up 5 bases and J gave up 0 bases; unmatched junction bases: 5. Germline CDR1 MNHEY, CDR2 SMNVEV (reference sequence). The DNA of the CDR3 is TGTGCCAGCAGTACAATAGCGGGGGTCTCCTACAATGAGCAGTTCTTC. Protein product: CASSTIAGVSYNEQFF.

The rearrangement uses TRBV7-9 and TRBJ2-7; the D gene is possibly TRBD2 (7 bases). The germline V and J ends were trimmed by 4 bases and 4 bases, with 23 bases remaining between them. This CDR3 comprises 17 residues. Germline V gene data show CDR1 as SEHNR and CDR2 as FQNEAQ (reference sequence). CDR3 loop: CASSSLGRGHRSYEQYF. The CDR3 bases are TGTGCCAGCAGCTCTCTAGGGCGGGGGCATAGGAGTTACGAGCAGTACTTC.

This chain joins TRBV7-8 and TRBJ1-1; no definite D call. CDR3 length: 14 amino acids. Germline CDR1 and CDR2: SGHVS and FQNEAQ. V was pared by 7 bases and J by 0 bases, with 12 bases between. The CDR3 protein is CASIHTPMNTEAFF. The DNA of the CDR3 is TGTGCCAGCATCCATACCCCAATGAACACTGAAGCTTTCTTT.

The chain recombines TRBV12-1 with TRBJ2-7; the table gives TRBD1 as D, unverified against the DNA. TRBV12-1 corresponds to a pseudogene. This CDR3 has 15 residues. CDR3 coding DNA: TGTGCCAGCAGCACGCGGACAGTTCTTTCCTACGAGCAGTACTTC. Protein product: CASSTRTVLSYEQYF.

This sequence joins TRBV19 and TRBJ2-1, with 12 bases aligning to TRBD2. This CDR3 comprises 14 residues. The germline gives CDR1 LNHDA, CDR2 SQIVND (reference sequence). V lost 2 bases and J lost 8; bases outside the gene matches: 1. The CDR3 DNA sequence: TGTGCCAGTAGTATACTAGCGGGGGGGGATGAGCAGTTCTTC. This sequence encodes CASSILAGGDEQFF. The variable domain in full, with the rest retrieved from reference TRBV19 and TRBJ2-1, is DGGITQSPKYLFRKEGQNVTLSCEQNLNHDAMYWYRQDPGQGLRLIYYSQIVNDFQKGDIAEGYSVSREKKESFPLTVTSAQKNPTAFYLCASSILAGGDEQFFGPGTRLTVL.

The gene calls are TRBV2 and TRBJ2-5, with 7 bases aligning to TRBD2. The ends lost 6 bases at V and 9 bases at J; junction bases unmatched: 19. Germline CDR1 reads SNHLY; CDR2 reads FYNNEI. The CDR3 is 16 amino acids. The CDR3 bases are TGTGCCAGCAGCGTCGGGAGGAATGGGGTGATTGGGTCCCAGTACTTC. This translates into CASSVGRNGVIGSQYF.

The J gene is TRBJ1-5, the V gene TRBV5-1, with 7 bases fitting TRBD1. CDR1 is SGHRS, CDR2 YFSETQ, per germline. The length of the CDR3 is 14 residues. V shed 4 bases, J shed 3 bases, and the junction held 4 bases outside the gene matches. CDR3 coding DNA: TGCGCCAGCAGCGAGGGACAGTCCAATCAGCCCCAGCATTTT. This sequence encodes CASSEGQSNQPQHF.

This chain joins TRBV4-1 and TRBJ2-1; 8 nucleotides agree with TRBD2. CDR3 size: 15 residues. Germline assignment: CDR1 MGHRA and CDR2 YSYEKL. The V and J ends lost 7 bases and 7 bases, in that order; junction bases with no gene match: 12. Here the CDR3 DNA reads TGCGCCAGCACGCCCGGAGCGGGAGTAATGAATGAGCAGTTCTTC. Amino acid sequence: CASTPGAGVMNEQFF.

The table lists this clone with a few counts. The chain couples TRBV5-6 to TRBJ1-3; D not resolved. V gave up 1 base and J gave up 8 bases, with 16 bases separating them. This CDR3 has 15 amino acids. CDR1 SGHDT and CDR2 YYEEEE come from the germline V gene. The CDR3 DNA is TGTGCCAGCAGCTTGTGGGGTCTGGGTAGCGACACCATATATTTT. It is translated as CASSLWGLGSDTIYF.

V is TRBV27 and J is TRBJ1-5; unclear D gene. In germline, CDR1 is MNHEY, CDR2 SMNVEV (reference sequence). CDR3 length: 14 residues. V was pared by 5 bases and J by 0 bases, with 8 bases between. Written as DNA, the CDR3 is TGTGCCAGCAGTCGCATCTATAGCAATCAGCCCCAGCATTTT. It specifies CASSRIYSNQPQHF.

J is TRBJ2-3 and V is TRBV13, with TRBD1 as a possible D gene (6 bases). This CDR3 is built from 14 residues. The germline CDR1 and CDR2 sequences are PRHDT and FYEKMQ (reference sequence). The V and J ends lost 0 bases and 6 bases respectively, with 10 bases between them. This CDR3 is CASSLGGRGDTQYF. The CDR3 region has the DNA TGTGCCAGCAGCTTAGGCGGAAGGGGGGATACGCAGTATTTT.